Listed below are T cell receptor beta chains from one sample, sequenced in a study of shared clonotypes between healthy human individuals. Clones were read by immunoSEQ multiplex PCR, and TCRdb kept only the in-frame ones, dropping some. Here the sample spans fewer than 650,000 clones, about three quarters being singletons. The sample comprised PBMCs. These receptors were obtained from a middle-aged woman in good health. Some clones in this sample may be carry-over from other donors' samples. The CDR3 runs from the conserved cysteine through the conserved F or W. A D gene is named only where the DNA matches it firmly. The size of a clone is reported for some rows only, either as once, few or many, or as a class for expanded clones.

TRBJ2-5 | - | TRBV7-9 | - | 13 | TGTGCCAGCAGCCTCGGAGTTGCAGAGACCCAGTACTTC | CASSLGVAETQYF
TRBJ1-4 | - | TRBV7-9 | - | 12 | TGTGCCAGCTCGCTGGAGGGTGAAAAACTGTTTTTT | CASSLEGEKLFF
TRBJ1-4 | - | TRBV29-1 | once | 14 | TGCAGCGTTGAAGATTGGGAGGGTAGGGAAAAACTGTTTTTT | CSVEDWEGREKLFF
TRBJ1-1 | TRBD1 | TRBV18 | once | 15 | TGTGCCAGCTCACCACCCGGGACAGCAAACACTGAAGCTTTCTTT | CASSPPGTANTEAFF
TRBJ2-7 | - | TRBV11-2 | - | 15 | TGTGCCAGCAGCACCACGGCGCATCCCTCCTACGAGCAGTACTTC | CASSTTAHPSYEQYF
TRBJ1-5 | - | TRBV7-9 | few | 14 | TGTGCCAGCAGCCCAGGACGGGGCAGTCAGCCCCAGCATTTT | CASSPGRGSQPQHF
TRBJ2-2 | - | TRBV7-3 | - | 15 | TGTGCCAGCAGCTTAGGTCGGGGGAACACCGGGGAGCTGTTTTTT | CASSLGRGNTGELFF
TRBJ2-5 | - | TRBV7-3 | once | 13 | TGTGCCAGCAGCGTCGGGAGCCAAGAGACCCAGTACTTC | CASSVGSQETQYF
TRBJ2-5 | TRBD2 | TRBV10-3 | - | 18 | TGTGCCATCAGCCCGGCCACCCGGGCTAGCGGGATCCAAGAGACCCAGTACTTC | CAISPATRASGIQETQYF
TRBJ1-5 | - | TRBV27 | - | 14 | TGTGCCAGCAGTCTGCTCGGGCGAGATCAGCCCCAGCATTTT | CASSLLGRDQPQHF
TRBJ1-1 | - | TRBV18 | - | 14 | TGTGCCAGCTCAAGGCGCGAAATGAACACTGAAGCTTTCTTT | CASSRREMNTEAFF
TRBJ2-7 | - | TRBV5-5 | - | 14 | TGTGCCAGCAGCGTGTCGGGGCAAGCTTACGAGCAGTACTTC | CASSVSGQAYEQYF
TRBJ1-5 | TRBD1 | TRBV28 | - | 14 | TGTGCCAGCCAGGACAGGGTAGGCGATCAGCCCCAGCATTTT | CASQDRVGDQPQHF
TRBJ2-7 | - | TRBV5-6 | - | 13 | TGTGCCAGCAGCTTCAGCGGGCACTACGAGCAGTACTTC | CASSFSGHYEQYF
TRBJ2-1 | TRBD2 | TRBV18 | - | 16 | TGTGCCAGCTCACCAGCCGGCGGGGGGCACTACAATGAGCAGTTCTTC | CASSPAGGGHYNEQFF
TRBJ2-7 | - | TRBV5-4 | few | 15 | TGTGCCAGCAGCCTACAGGGTATAGACTCCTACGAGCAGTACTTC | CASSLQGIDSYEQYF
TRBJ1-1 | - | TRBV30 | - | 12 | TGTGCCTGGGAGACCGGGAACACTGAAGCTTTCTTT | CAWETGNTEAFF
TRBJ1-2 | - | TRBV25-1 | - | 13 | TGTGCCAGCAGTGAAGGACAGAACTATGGCTACACCTTC | CASSEGQNYGYTF